This section outlines one T cell receptor beta chain sequence together with its context. The sample originates from a study of blood T cell repertoires in COVID-19. The CDR3 runs to 13 residues. The trim removed 6 bases at V and 6 bases at J, leaving 8 bases unmatched. The table came from immunoSEQ multiplex PCR; TCRdb's copy has only in-frame clones and leaves some out. The sample contains 120,000 to 150,000 clones, roughly 90% of which appear only once. The chain employs TRBV12-3 or TRBV12-4 and TRBJ2-7, with TRBD1 identical over 7 bases. The sample was PBMCs or T cells enriched from blood (not recorded which). The sequence came from a woman aged 30 to 39 with acute COVID-19. The CDR3 reads CASRRRGQSEQYF. The CDR3 coding sequence is TGTGCCAGCAGGAGAAGGGGACAGAGCGAGCAGTACTTC.